There are a few counts of the clone carrying this T cell receptor (beta chain). Other DNA sequences of this sample code for an identical CDR3. PCR was performed using 60 Vbeta and 13 Jbeta primers. Libraries were prepared by immunoSEQ multiplex PCR; TCRdb keeps only in-frame clonotypes and omits some of them. The table lists more than 150,000 clones, 81% of them singletons, with less than 4.5% in the top ten. The entry originates in a study of cytomegalovirus exposure and HLA in healthy donors. The CDR3 extends over 13 amino acids. The V and J ends lost 2 bases and 3 bases respectively, with 8 bases between them. CDR1 and CDR2 from the germline V gene are SGDLS and YYNGEE.

This clonotype was sampled from a man aged 45-65 years in good health and CMV-seronegative. Sequencing used PBMCs. The chain carries TRBV9 and TRBJ1-1; D may be TRBD1 (5 bases). CDR3 DNA sequence: TGTGCCAGCAGCGTGGGGGGATACACTGAAGCTTTCTTT. Protein sequence: CASSVGGYTEAFF.